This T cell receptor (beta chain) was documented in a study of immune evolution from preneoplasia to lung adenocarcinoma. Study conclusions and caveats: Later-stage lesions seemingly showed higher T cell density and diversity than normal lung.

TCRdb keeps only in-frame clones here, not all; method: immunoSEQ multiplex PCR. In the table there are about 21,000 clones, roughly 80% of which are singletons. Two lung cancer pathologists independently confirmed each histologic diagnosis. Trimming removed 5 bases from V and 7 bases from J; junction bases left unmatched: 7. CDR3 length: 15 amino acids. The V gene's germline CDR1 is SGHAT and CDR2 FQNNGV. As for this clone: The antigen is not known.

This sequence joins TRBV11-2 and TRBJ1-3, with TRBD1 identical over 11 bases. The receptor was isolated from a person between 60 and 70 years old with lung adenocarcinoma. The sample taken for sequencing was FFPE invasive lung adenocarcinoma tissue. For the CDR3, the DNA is TGTGCCAGCAGCCAATGGACAGGGGGCAGTAACACCATATATTTT. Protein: CASSQWTGGSNTIYF.